This TCR beta chain was found in a study of blood T cell repertoires in COVID-19. The wider study: PBMCs, B-cell-depleted T cells, or T cells were the source of the cDNA or gDNA that made up the material.

The CDR3 contains 13 residues. The ends were cut back, 4 bases at V and 1 base at J, with 8 bases in the middle. Per the germline V gene, CDR1 is SGDLS and CDR2 is YYNGEE. Per the authors' pipeline: Cell counts per sample came from amplifying reference gene primers. Clones were sequenced by immunoSEQ multiplex PCR, and TCRdb holds only the in-frame ones, with some missing. V and J calls and clone size are as listed in that table; D and trimming were resolved from the DNA. The sample yields 70,000 to 85,000 clones, approximately 82% seen once. The sample taken for sequencing was peripheral blood. This TCR came from a human donor in a cohort sampled during active COVID-19. The chain employs TRBV9 and TRBJ2-5, with D perhaps matching TRBD2 (5 bases). CDR3 DNA sequence: TGTGCCAGCAGCCTAGCCCTCCAAGAGACCCAGTACTTC. It encodes CASSLALQETQYF. The variable domain in full, completed from reference TRBV9 and TRBJ2-5, reads DSGVTQTPKHLITATGQRVTLRCSPRSGDLSVYWYQQSLDQGLQFLIQYYNGEERAKGNILERFSAQQFPDLHSELNLSSLELGDSALYFCASSLALQETQYFGPGTRLLVL.